The 3 T cell receptor beta chains in this list originate from one sample, sequenced in a study of T-cell reconstitution after alpha-beta-depleted transplantation in children. Unique molecular identifiers were incorporated into the prepared TCRbeta library. TCRdb reprocessed the PCR reads via MiXCR and lists one record per CDR3 protein. The sample lists more than 15,000 distinct CDR3 sequences, around an eighth occurring once. The sequences come from PBMCs, mostly from graft donor cells, collected 180 days after TCRalphabeta/CD19-depleted stem cell transplant. All receptors come from a boy less than two years old who had a stem cell transplant for Wiskott-Aldrich syndrome, so the T cells may come from the graft donor.

This clonotype was seen a handful of times. The V and J genes are TRBV21-1 and TRBJ2-2. TRBV21-1 is listed as a pseudogene. CDR3 length equals 14 residues. This CDR3 reads CASSSLPNTGELFF. In DNA form, the CDR3 reads TGTGCCAGCAGCAGCCTCCCGAACACCGGGGAGCTGTTTTTT.

This clonotype has a count of ten or more. This chain uses TRBV6-5 with TRBJ2-3; 8 nucleotides match TRBD2. V lost 0 bases to trimming and J lost 3 bases; unmatched junction nucleotides: 8. There are 17 residues in the CDR3. Germline CDR1 reads MNHEY; CDR2 reads SVGAGI. The CDR3 region is CASSYSLAGGGTDTQYF. DNA of the CDR3: TGTGCCAGCAGTTACTCTTTGGCGGGGGGAGGGACAGATACGCAGTATTTT.

This clonotype was recorded at least ten times. The chain couples TRBV6-1 to TRBJ1-6; D may be TRBD1 (5 bases). CDR1 MNHNS and CDR2 SASEGT come from the germline V gene. The V gene lost 8 bases and the J gene lost 14 bases, with 25 bases spanning the gap. This CDR3 is 15 amino acids long. The CDR3 DNA sequence: TGTGCCAGCTCTGGGACGGGCCATATAGAGTCGGCCCTCCACTTT. This gives the protein CASSGTGHIESALHF.